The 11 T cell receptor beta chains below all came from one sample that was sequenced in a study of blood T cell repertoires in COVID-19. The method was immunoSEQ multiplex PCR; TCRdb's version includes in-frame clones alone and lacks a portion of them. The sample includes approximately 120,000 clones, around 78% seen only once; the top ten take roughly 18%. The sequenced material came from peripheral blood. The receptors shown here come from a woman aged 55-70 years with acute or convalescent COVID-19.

The CDR3 coding sequence is TGTGCCATCAGCCGGGGACAGCTTAAGGCTGAAGCTTTCTTT. It is translated as CAISRGQLKAEAFF. The chain couples TRBV10-3 to TRBJ1-1; 7 bases match TRBD1. The V gene's germline CDR1 is ENHRY and CDR2 SYGVKD. This CDR3 comprises 14 residues. Unmatched junction bases numbered 10, after V lost 6 bases and J lost 6 bases.

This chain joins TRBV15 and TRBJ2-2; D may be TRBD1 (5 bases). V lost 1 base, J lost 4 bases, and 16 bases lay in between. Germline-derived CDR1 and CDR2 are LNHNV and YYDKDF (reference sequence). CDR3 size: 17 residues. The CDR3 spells CATSRGKDRGFTGELFF. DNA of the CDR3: TGTGCCACCAGCAGAGGGAAAGACAGAGGATTCACCGGGGAGCTGTTTTTT.

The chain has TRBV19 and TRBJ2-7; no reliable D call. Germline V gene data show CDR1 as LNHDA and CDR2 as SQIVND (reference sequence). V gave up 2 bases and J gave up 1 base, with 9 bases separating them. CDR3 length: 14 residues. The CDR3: CASSISGQSYEQYF. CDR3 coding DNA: TGTGCCAGTAGTATAAGTGGCCAGTCCTACGAGCAGTACTTC.

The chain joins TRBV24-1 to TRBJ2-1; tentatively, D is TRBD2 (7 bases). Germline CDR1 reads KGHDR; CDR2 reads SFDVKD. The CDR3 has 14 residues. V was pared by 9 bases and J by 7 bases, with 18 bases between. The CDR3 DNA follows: TGTGCCACCTCGAGGGAGGGGGTGACGAATGAGCAGTTCTTC. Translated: CATSREGVTNEQFF.

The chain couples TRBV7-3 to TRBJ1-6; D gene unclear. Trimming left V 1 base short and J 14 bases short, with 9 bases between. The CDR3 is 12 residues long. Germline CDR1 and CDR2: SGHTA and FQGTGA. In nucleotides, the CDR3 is TGTGCCAGCAGCTTAATCAGTTTCACCCTCCACTTT. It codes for CASSLISFTLHF.

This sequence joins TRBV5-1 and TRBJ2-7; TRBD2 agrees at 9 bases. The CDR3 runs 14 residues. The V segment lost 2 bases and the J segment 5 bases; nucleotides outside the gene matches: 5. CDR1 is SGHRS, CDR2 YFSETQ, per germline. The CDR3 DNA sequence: TGCGCCAGCAGCTTCGTAGCGGGAGTAAACGAGCAGTACTTC. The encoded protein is CASSFVAGVNEQYF.

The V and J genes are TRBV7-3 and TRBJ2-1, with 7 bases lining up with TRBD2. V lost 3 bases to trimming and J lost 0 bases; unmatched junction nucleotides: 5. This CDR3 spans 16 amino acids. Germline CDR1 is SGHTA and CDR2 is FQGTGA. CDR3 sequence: CASSFIGRTSYNEQFF. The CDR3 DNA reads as TGTGCCAGCAGCTTTATCGGGAGGACCTCCTACAATGAGCAGTTCTTC.

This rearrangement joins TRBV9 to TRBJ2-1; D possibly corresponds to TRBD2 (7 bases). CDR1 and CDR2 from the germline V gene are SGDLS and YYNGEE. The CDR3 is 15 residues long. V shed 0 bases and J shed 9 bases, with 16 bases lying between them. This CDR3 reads CASSVAGRGGSEQFF. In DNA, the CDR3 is TGTGCCAGCAGCGTAGCTGGGAGGGGGGGTTCTGAGCAGTTCTTC. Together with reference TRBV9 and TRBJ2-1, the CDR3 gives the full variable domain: DSGVTQTPKHLITATGQRVTLRCSPRSGDLSVYWYQQSLDQGLQFLIQYYNGEERAKGNILERFSAQQFPDLHSELNLSSLELGDSALYFCASSVAGRGGSEQFFGPGTRLTVL.

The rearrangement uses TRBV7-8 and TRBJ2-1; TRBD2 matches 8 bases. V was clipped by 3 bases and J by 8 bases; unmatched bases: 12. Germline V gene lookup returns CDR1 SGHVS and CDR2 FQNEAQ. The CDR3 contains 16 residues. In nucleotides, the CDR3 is TGTGCCAGCAGCTTCTCCGAGACTAGCGAAGACTATGAGCAGTTCTTC. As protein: CASSFSETSEDYEQFF.

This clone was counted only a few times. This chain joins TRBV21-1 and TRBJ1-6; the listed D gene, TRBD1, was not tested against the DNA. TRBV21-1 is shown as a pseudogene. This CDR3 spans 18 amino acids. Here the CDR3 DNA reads TGTGCCAGCAGCAAAGCGCAAAGTAACAGGATAAAGAATTCACCCCTCCACTTT. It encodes CASSKAQSNRIKNSPLHF.

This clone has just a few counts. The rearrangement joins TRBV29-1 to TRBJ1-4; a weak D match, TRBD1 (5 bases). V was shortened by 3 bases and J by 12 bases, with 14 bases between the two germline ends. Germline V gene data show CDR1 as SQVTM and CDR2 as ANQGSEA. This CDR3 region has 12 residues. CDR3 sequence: CSVEGRGRELFF. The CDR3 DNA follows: TGCAGCGTTGAGGGGCGGGGCAGGGAACTGTTTTTT. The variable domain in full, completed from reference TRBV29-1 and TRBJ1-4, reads SAVISQKPSRDICQRGTSLTIQCQVDSQVTMMFWYRQQPGQSLTLIATANQGSEATYESGFVIDKFPISRPNLTFSTLTVSNMSPEDSSIYLCSVEGRGRELFFGSGTQLSVL.